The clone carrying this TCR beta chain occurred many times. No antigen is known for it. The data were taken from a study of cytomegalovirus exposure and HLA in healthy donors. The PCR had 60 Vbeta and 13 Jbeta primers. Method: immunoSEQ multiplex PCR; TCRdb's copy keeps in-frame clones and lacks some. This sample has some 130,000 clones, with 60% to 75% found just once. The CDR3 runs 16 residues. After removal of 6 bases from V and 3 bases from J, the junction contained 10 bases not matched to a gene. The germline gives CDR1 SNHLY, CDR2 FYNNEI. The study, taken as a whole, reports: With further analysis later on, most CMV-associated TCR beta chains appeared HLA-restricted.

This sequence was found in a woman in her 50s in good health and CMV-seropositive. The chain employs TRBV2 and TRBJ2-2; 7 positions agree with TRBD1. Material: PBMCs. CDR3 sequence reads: CASSRQGPVDTGELFF. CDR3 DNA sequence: TGTGCCAGCAGCCGACAGGGCCCAGTTGACACCGGGGAGCTGTTTTTT.